These 21 T cell receptor beta chains were sequenced from one sample in a study of CD8 T cells in ankylosing spondylitis. TCRdb called the 5' RACE reads again in MiXCR, with one record for every CDR3 protein. The sample has 380,000 or so distinct CDR3 sequences, approximately 22% seen once. The sequencing input was blood, either unsorted or a sorted T cell fraction (not recorded which). The receptors here all came from a male donor with ankylosing spondylitis or in good health (not recorded which).

The chain employs TRBV21-1 and TRBJ2-5; whether TRBD2, the table's D call, matches the DNA was not checked. TRBV21-1 is shown as a pseudogene. This CDR3 is built from 15 residues. CDR3 in amino acids: CASTLAGDDQETQYF. CDR3 sequence (DNA): TGTGCCAGCACCTTAGCGGGGGACGATCAAGAGACCCAGTACTTC.

This clonotype was recorded a few times. The chain couples TRBV29-1 to TRBJ1-5; D might be TRBD1 (6 bases). The CDR3 sequence is 15 residues long. The germline V and J ends were trimmed by 6 bases and 6 bases, with 21 bases remaining between them. CDR1 and CDR2 from the germline V gene are SQVTM and ANQGSEA. Here the CDR3 reads CSVGTSNRRIQPQHF. The CDR3 DNA is TGCAGCGTCGGGACATCAAACCGCCGCATTCAGCCCCAGCATTTT.

CDR3 sequence (DNA): TGTGCCAGCAGTTTCCTTGGGACTAGCGGGGGGGAGACCCAGTACTTC. Translated, it gives CASSFLGTSGGETQYF. The rearrangement links TRBV12-3 or TRBV12-4 to TRBJ2-5; 15 bases line up with TRBD2. The CDR3 contains 16 residues. V shed 3 bases, J shed 5 bases, and the junction held 4 bases outside the gene matches.

The chain has TRBV27 and TRBJ2-3, with D tentatively TRBD1 or TRBD2 (6 bases each). This CDR3 region has 15 residues. Germline V lookup: CDR1 MNHEY, CDR2 SMNVEV (reference sequence). Trimming shortened V by 9 bases and J by 2 bases, and 18 bases separated the two germline ends. The CDR3 here is CASLGWGASTDTQYF. CDR3 nucleotide sequence: TGTGCCAGTTTGGGGTGGGGGGCCTCCACAGATACGCAGTATTTT.

The chain is built from TRBV14 and TRBJ2-1, with 13 bases identical to TRBD2. Trimming at V came to 4 bases and at J to 9 bases, leaving 3 bases not matched to a gene. Germline loops: CDR1 SGHDN, CDR2 FVKESK. CDR3 size: 14 residues. CDR3 loop: CASSPGTSGVEQFF. Written as DNA, the CDR3 is TGTGCCAGCAGCCCCGGGACTAGCGGGGTTGAGCAGTTCTTC.

The chain is built from TRBV7-6 and TRBJ2-1, with TRBD2 matching over 12 bases. This CDR3 has 17 residues. With V trimmed by 1 base and J by 5 bases, 6 bases remained unmatched. Looked up from germline, CDR1 is SGHVS and CDR2 is FNYEAQ. CDR3 DNA sequence: TGTGCCAGCAGCTTAGACCCGGGACTAGCGGGCCACAATGAGCAGTTCTTC. Translation: CASSLDPGLAGHNEQFF.

This chain uses TRBV30 with TRBJ2-7; D unclear. Between the trimmed V and J ends, which lost 0 bases and 3 bases, there was a span of 9 bases. The CDR3 is made up of 13 amino acids. Germline CDR1 and CDR2: GTSNPN and SVGIG (reference sequence). The CDR3 DNA sequence: TGTGCCTGGAGTGTTGGGCTCAACTACGAGCAGTACTTC. It yields the protein CAWSVGLNYEQYF. Full variable domain (missing parts from reference TRBV30 and TRBJ2-7): SQTIHQWPATLVQPVGSPLSLECTVEGTSNPNLYWYRQAAGRGLQLLFYSVGIGQISSEVPQNLSASRPQDRQFILSSKKLLLSDSGFYLCAWSVGLNYEQYFGPGTRLTVT.

This clonotype was seen at least ten times. The chain employs TRBV7-6 and TRBJ2-7; D may be TRBD2 (5 bases). The CDR3 has 13 residues. Germline V CDR1 and CDR2: SGHVS, FNYEAQ. The germline V and J ends were trimmed by 4 bases and 4 bases, with 11 bases remaining between them. The CDR3 spells CASSSSPGYEQYF. The DNA for the CDR3 is TGTGCCAGCAGCTCATCACCGGGGTACGAGCAGTACTTC.

This clonotype has a count of ten or more. The chain recombines TRBV7-2 with TRBJ2-2; D unresolved. Germline values: CDR1 SGHTA, CDR2 FQGNSA. The CDR3 spans 13 residues. Trimming shortened V by 5 bases and J by 5 bases, and 9 bases separated the two germline ends. The CDR3 spells CASSPMGTGELFF. Here the CDR3 DNA reads TGTGCCAGCAGCCCAATGGGAACCGGGGAGCTGTTTTTT. The complete variable domain, with remaining parts taken from reference TRBV7-2 and TRBJ2-2, reads GAGVSQSPSNKVTEKGKDVELRCDPISGHTALYWYRQSLGQGLEFLIYFQGNSAPDKSGLPSDRFSAERTGGSVSTLTIQRTQQEDSAVYLCASSPMGTGELFFGEGSRLTVL.

In its sample, this clonotype was seen a few times. V usage is TRBV6-6 and J usage is TRBJ2-5, with D uncertain. Germline CDR1 and CDR2: MNHNY and SVGAGI (reference sequence). With 2 bases removed from V and 5 bases from J, the gap between germline ends came to 3 bases. The CDR3 runs to 11 residues. DNA of the CDR3: TGTGCCAGCAGTTACCCCGAGACCCAGTACTTC. Translation: CASSYPETQYF.

This clonotype was seen only a few times. The chain has TRBV12-3 or TRBV12-4 and TRBJ2-5, with 9 bases fitting TRBD2. The CDR3 runs to 17 residues. The J segment lost 4 bases and the V segment lost 6 bases, leaving 15 bases of the junction unmatched. This chain's CDR3 is CASSPTPGLAEGETQYF. The DNA of the CDR3 is TGTGCCAGCAGCCCAACCCCGGGACTAGCAGAAGGAGAGACCCAGTACTTC.

The V call is TRBV7-2, the J call TRBJ2-1; TRBD1 might be the D (6 bases). The V gene's germline CDR1 is SGHTA and CDR2 FQGNSA. Between the trimmed V and J ends, which lost 5 bases and 5 bases, there was a span of 16 bases. This CDR3 contains 15 residues. The CDR3 is CASSPYTGTDNEQFF. The CDR3 bases are TGTGCCAGCAGCCCCTACACAGGGACGGACAATGAGCAGTTCTTC.

The chain links TRBV5-6 to TRBJ1-2, with unresolved D. V lost 2 bases, J lost 8 bases, and 10 bases lay in between. The V gene's germline CDR1 is SGHDT and CDR2 YYEEEE. The CDR3 runs to 12 residues. Here the CDR3 DNA reads TGTGCCAGCAGCTTCGTGACGAGGGGCTACACCTTC. It translates to CASSFVTRGYTF.

The chain combines TRBV7-9 with TRBJ2-5, with 12 nucleotides matching TRBD2. The CDR3 is 16 amino acids. The V gene's germline CDR1 is SEHNR and CDR2 FQNEAQ (reference sequence). V lost 5 bases to trimming and J lost 5 bases; unmatched junction nucleotides: 9. The CDR3 spells CASSKAGTSGPETQYF. The CDR3 region has the DNA TGTGCCAGCAGCAAGGCTGGGACTAGCGGGCCGGAGACCCAGTACTTC.

This chain connects TRBV12-3 or TRBV12-4 to TRBJ1-5; D ambiguous. V lost 2 bases to trimming and J lost 3 bases, with 8 bases between them. This CDR3 has 14 amino acids. The CDR3 sequence is CASSLYFANQPQHF. CDR3 nucleotides: TGTGCCAGCAGTTTATACTTTGCCAATCAGCCCCAGCATTTT.

This clonotype has just a few counts. The chain has TRBV7-8 and TRBJ2-7; possibly TRBD1 for D (6 bases). Germline CDR1 and CDR2: SGHVS and FQNEAQ. The CDR3 contains 14 residues. Trimming left V 5 bases short and J 0 bases short, with 11 bases between. As DNA, the CDR3 is TGTGCCAGCAGCCCATGGGACATCTCCTACGAGCAGTACTTC. This translates into CASSPWDISYEQYF.

This clonotype appeared a single time. J is TRBJ1-2 and V is TRBV19; TRBD1 agrees at 9 bases. CDR3 size: 14 residues. V was pared by 6 bases and J by 3 bases, with 5 bases of the junction left unmatched. CDR1 is LNHDA and CDR2 is SQIVND in the germline V gene (reference sequence). The CDR3 is CASSPGTGHYGYTF. The DNA for the CDR3 is TGTGCCAGTAGCCCCGGGACAGGGCACTATGGCTACACCTTC.

The V gene is TRBV12-2, the J gene TRBJ2-5; the table's D call, TRBD1, has no DNA check behind it. TRBV12-2 corresponds to a pseudogene. The CDR3 is made up of 16 amino acids. The CDR3 nucleotides are TGTGCAAGTCGCTTGGCTAGCGGGGGGGCCATGAAGACCCAGTACTTC. This sequence encodes CASRLASGGAMKTQYF.

This clonotype occurred a few times. This chain connects TRBV20-1 to TRBJ2-7; D unresolved. The CDR3 length is 13 residues. The germline gives CDR1 DFQATT, CDR2 SNEGSKA (reference sequence). V shed 0 bases and J shed 2 bases, with 8 bases lying between them. Here the CDR3 reads CSARERTAYEQYF. CDR3 in DNA: TGCAGTGCTAGAGAGAGGACGGCCTACGAGCAGTACTTC.

The chain couples TRBV24-1 to TRBJ2-7; 7 bases are shared with TRBD1. CDR1 is KGHDR, CDR2 SFDVKD, per germline. The CDR3 extends over 14 amino acids. With 4 bases clipped from V and 2 bases from J, the junction kept 4 bases outside the gene matches. The CDR3 nucleotides read TGTGCCACCAGTGAGGCAGGGGGTACCTACGAGCAGTACTTC. It specifies CATSEAGGTYEQYF.

This clonotype has more than one count but fewer than ten. The chain links TRBV12-3 or TRBV12-4 to TRBJ2-5; no firm D call. There are 12 residues in the CDR3. Trimming pared 5 bases from V and 5 bases from J, leaving 9 bases between. The CDR3 DNA reads as TGTGCCAGCAGTCGAATGGGTGAGACCCAGTACTTC. Translating gives CASSRMGETQYF.